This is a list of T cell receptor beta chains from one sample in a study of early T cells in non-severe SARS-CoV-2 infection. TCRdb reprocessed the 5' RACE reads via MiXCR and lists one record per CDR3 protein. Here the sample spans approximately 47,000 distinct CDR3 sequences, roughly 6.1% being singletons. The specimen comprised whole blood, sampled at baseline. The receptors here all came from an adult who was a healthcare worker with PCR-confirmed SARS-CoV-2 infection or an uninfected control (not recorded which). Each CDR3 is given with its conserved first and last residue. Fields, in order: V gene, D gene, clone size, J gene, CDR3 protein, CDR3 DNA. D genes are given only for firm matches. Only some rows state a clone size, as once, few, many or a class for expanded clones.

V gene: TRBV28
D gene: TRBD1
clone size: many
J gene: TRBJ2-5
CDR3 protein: CASSPQGARETQYF
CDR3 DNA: TGTGCCAGCAGCCCGCAGGGGGCGAGAGAGACCCAGTACTTC

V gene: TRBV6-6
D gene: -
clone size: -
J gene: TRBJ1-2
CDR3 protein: CASSYTGTRVDYGYTF
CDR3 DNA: TGTGCCAGCAGTTATACCGGGACAAGAGTCGACTATGGCTACACCTTC

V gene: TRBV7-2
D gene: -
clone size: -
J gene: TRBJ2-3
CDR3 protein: CASSLLPSRGGADTQYF
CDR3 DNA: TGTGCCAGCAGCTTACTCCCTAGCAGGGGAGGGGCAGATACGCAGTATTTT

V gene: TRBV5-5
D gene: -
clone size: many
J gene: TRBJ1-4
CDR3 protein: CASSFGRFKPNEKLFF
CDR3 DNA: TGTGCCAGCAGCTTCGGACGCTTTAAACCTAATGAAAAACTGTTTTTT

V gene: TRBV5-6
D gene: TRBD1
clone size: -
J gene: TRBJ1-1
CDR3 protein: CASTPGQGRGSEAFF
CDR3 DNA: TGTGCCAGCACCCCGGGACAGGGGCGAGGATCTGAAGCTTTCTTT

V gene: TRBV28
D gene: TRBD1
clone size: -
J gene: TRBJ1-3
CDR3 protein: CASSRTGAGNTIYF
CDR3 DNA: TGTGCCAGCTCCCGGACAGGGGCTGGAAACACCATATATTTT

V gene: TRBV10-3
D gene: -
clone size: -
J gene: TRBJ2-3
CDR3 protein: CAITGSGPQGDTQYF
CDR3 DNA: TGTGCCATCACCGGCTCAGGCCCCCAGGGAGATACGCAGTATTTT

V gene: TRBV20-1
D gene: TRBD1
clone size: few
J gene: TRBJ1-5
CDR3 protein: CSANPRDRGNQPQHF
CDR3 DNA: TGCAGTGCTAACCCCCGGGACAGGGGGAATCAGCCCCAGCATTTT

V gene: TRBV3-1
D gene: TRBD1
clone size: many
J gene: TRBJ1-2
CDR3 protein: CASSQRTGQGSSGYTF
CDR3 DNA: TGTGCCAGCAGCCAGAGGACGGGACAGGGGTCCTCTGGCTACACCTTC

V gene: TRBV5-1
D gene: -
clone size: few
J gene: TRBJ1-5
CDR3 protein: CASSLEGRLHQPQHF
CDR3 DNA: TGCGCCAGCAGCTTGGAGGGCAGGCTTCATCAGCCCCAGCATTTT

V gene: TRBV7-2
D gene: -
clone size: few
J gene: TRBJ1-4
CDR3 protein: CASSLVAGEKLFF
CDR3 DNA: TGTGCCAGCAGCTTAGTGGCGGGTGAAAAACTGTTTTTT

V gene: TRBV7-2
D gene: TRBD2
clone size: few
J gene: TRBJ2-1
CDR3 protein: CASSLATGIGRALNEQFF
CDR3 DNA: TGTGCCAGCAGCTTAGCCACAGGAATAGGGAGGGCCTTGAATGAGCAGTTCTTC

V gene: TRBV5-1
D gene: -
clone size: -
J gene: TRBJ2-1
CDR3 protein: CASSLRTRSSYNEQFF
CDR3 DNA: TGCGCCAGCAGCTTGAGGACGAGGAGCTCCTACAATGAGCAGTTCTTC

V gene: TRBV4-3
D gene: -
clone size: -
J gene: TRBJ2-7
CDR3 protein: CASSQETSTYEQYF
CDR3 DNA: TGCGCCAGCAGCCAAGAAACTAGCACCTACGAGCAGTACTTC

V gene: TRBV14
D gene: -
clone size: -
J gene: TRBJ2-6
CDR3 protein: CASSPGFRFSGANVLTF
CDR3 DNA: TGTGCCAGCAGCCCAGGTTTTCGGTTCTCTGGGGCCAACGTCCTGACTTTC

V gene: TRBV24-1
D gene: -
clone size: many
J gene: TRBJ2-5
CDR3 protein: CATSGRDGAEETQYF
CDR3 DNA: TGTGCCACCAGTGGCAGGGACGGGGCGGAGGAGACCCAGTACTTC

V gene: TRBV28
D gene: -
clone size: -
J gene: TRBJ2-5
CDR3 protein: CASSLFGARETQYF
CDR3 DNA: TGTGCCAGCAGTTTATTCGGGGCGCGAGAGACCCAGTACTTC

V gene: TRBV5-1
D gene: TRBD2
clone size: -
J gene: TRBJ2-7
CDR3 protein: CASSSGLAGGLMKEQYF
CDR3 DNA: TGCGCCAGCAGCTCGGGACTAGCGGGAGGTTTAATGAAGGAGCAGTACTTC

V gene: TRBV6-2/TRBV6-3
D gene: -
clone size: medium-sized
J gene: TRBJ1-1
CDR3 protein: CASSAGRIEAFF
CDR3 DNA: TGTGCCAGCAGCGCAGGGCGCATTGAAGCTTTCTTT

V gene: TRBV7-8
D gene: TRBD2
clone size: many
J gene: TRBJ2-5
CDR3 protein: CASSARTSGSQETQYF
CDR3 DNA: TGTGCCAGCAGCGCCCGGACTAGCGGGAGTCAAGAGACCCAGTACTTC

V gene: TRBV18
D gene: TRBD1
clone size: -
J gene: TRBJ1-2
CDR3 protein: CASSPGGSIGYTF
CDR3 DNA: TGTGCCAGCTCGCCAGGGGGATCAATCGGTTACACCTTC

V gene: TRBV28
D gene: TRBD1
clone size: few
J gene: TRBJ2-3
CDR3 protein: CASSEQGPTDTQYF
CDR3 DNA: TGTGCCAGCTCAGAACAGGGGCCCACAGATACGCAGTATTTT

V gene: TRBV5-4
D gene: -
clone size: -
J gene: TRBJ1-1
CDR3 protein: CASSLGRADTEAFF
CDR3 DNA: TGTGCCAGCAGCTTGGGACGGGCTGACACTGAAGCTTTCTTT

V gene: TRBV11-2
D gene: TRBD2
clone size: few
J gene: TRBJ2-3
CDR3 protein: CASCDWLAGGTDTQYF
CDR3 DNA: TGTGCCAGCTGTGATTGGCTAGCGGGAGGGACAGATACGCAGTATTTT

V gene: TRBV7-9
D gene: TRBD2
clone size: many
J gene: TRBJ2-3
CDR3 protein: CASSPRLAGELDTQYF
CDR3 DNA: TGTGCCAGCAGCCCTCGACTAGCGGGAGAACTAGATACGCAGTATTTT

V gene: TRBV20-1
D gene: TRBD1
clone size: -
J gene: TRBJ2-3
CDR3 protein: CSASPGQLSTDTQYF
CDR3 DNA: TGCAGTGCTAGTCCGGGACAGTTAAGCACAGATACGCAGTATTTT

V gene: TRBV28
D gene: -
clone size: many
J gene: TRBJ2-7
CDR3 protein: CASSLSADTYEQYF
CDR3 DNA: TGTGCCAGCAGTTTATCCGCGGATACCTACGAGCAGTACTTC

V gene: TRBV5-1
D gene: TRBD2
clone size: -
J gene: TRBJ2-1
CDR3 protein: CASEGTSGRAKYNEQFF
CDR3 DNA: TGCGCCAGCGAAGGGACTAGCGGGAGGGCCAAGTACAATGAGCAGTTCTTC

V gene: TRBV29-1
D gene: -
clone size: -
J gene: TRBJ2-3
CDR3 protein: CSVRLFAPDTQYF
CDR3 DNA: TGCAGCGTTCGTCTGTTTGCGCCAGATACGCAGTATTTT